Shown below are 10 T cell receptor beta chains from a single sample sequenced in a study of siplizumab effects on memory and regulatory T cells. Sequenced by immunoSEQ multiplex PCR; TCRdb stores in-frame clones only, minus some. The data hold some 120,000 clones, with just over 90% observed a single time. The sequenced sample consisted of non-Treg CD4+ T cells sorted from blood. The receptors stem from a human donor in good health.

The J gene is TRBJ2-7, the V gene TRBV9; D may match TRBD1 or TRBD2 (5 bases each). Germline-derived CDR1 and CDR2 are SGDLS and YYNGEE. The CDR3 runs 14 residues. V shed 4 bases and J shed 1 base, with 12 bases lying between them. CDR3 sequence reads: CASSPRDGSYEQYF. Here the CDR3 DNA reads TGTGCCAGCAGCCCCCGGGACGGATCCTACGAGCAGTACTTC. Together with reference TRBV9 and TRBJ2-7, the CDR3 gives the full variable domain: DSGVTQTPKHLITATGQRVTLRCSPRSGDLSVYWYQQSLDQGLQFLIQYYNGEERAKGNILERFSAQQFPDLHSELNLSSLELGDSALYFCASSPRDGSYEQYFGPGTRLTVT.

A word on this clone: One junction end disagrees with the germline gene, perhaps due to a read error. V usage is TRBV5-4 and J usage is TRBJ1-2, with 7 bases lining up with TRBD1. Germline V gene sequence: CDR1 SGHNT, CDR2 YYREEE (reference sequence). This CDR3 region has 15 residues. The CDR3 bases are TGCGCCAGCAGCCGACAGACAGGGCTTAACTATGGCTACACCTTC. Protein product: CASSRQTGLNYGYTF.

This clone occurred once. The chain joins TRBV27 to TRBJ1-6, with TRBD1 identical over 7 bases. The CDR3 extends over 15 amino acids. Germline loops: CDR1 MNHEY, CDR2 SMNVEV (reference sequence). After removal of 1 base from V and 8 bases from J, the junction contained 5 bases not matched to a gene. CDR3 DNA: TGTGCCAGCAGTTTATACAGGGGAAAGGATTCACCCCTCCACTTT. The encoded protein is CASSLYRGKDSPLHF.

This clone was observed once. The chain employs TRBV5-1 and TRBJ1-1; D not certain. V was clipped by 0 bases and J by 1 base, with 16 bases between them. The CDR3 totals 17 residues. The germline V gene has CDR1 SGHRS and CDR2 YFSETQ. The CDR3 nucleotides are TGCGCCAGCAGCTTGGCCGCGGAGAGACTTCGGAACACTGAAGCTTTCTTT. Translated, it gives CASSLAAERLRNTEAFF.

This clone occurred once. This chain uses TRBV5-6 with TRBJ1-2, with 7 bases matching TRBD1. The CDR3 sequence is 14 residues long. J was trimmed by 0 bases and V by 6 bases; bases with no gene match: 5. CDR1 and CDR2 (germline): SGHDT, YYEEEE. CDR3 sequence reads: CASIGTAANYGYTF. In DNA, the CDR3 is TGTGCCAGCATCGGGACAGCCGCTAACTATGGCTACACCTTC.

The chain couples TRBV19 to TRBJ1-2; D might be TRBD1 (5 bases). V dropped 3 bases and J dropped 0 bases, with 14 bases sitting between them. CDR3 length: 16 amino acids. CDR1 and CDR2 from the germline V gene are LNHDA and SQIVND (reference sequence). For the CDR3, the DNA is TGTGCCAGTAGTATCCAGGGAGAAGTTGCTAACTATGGCTACACCTTC. This encodes CASSIQGEVANYGYTF.

This clone showed up just once. This rearrangement joins TRBV6-4 to TRBJ2-2, with TRBD2 matching over 8 bases. Germline assignment: CDR1 MRHNA and CDR2 SNTAGT. The V and J ends lost 6 bases and 5 bases, in that order; junction bases with no gene match: 8. The CDR3 extends over 15 amino acids. This chain's CDR3 is CASSPGGPRTGELFF. CDR3 in DNA: TGTGCCAGCAGCCCGGGGGGGCCTAGGACCGGGGAGCTGTTTTTT.

The CDR3 sequence: CASSTRDTNNSPLHF. The DNA of the CDR3 is TGCGCCAGCAGCACCCGGGACACAAATAATTCACCCCTCCACTTT. The genes are TRBV5-1 and TRBJ1-6, with D perhaps TRBD1 (6 bases). Trimming took off 4 bases at V and 5 bases at J, with 13 bases between the two ends. Looked up from germline, CDR1 is SGHRS and CDR2 is YFSETQ. This CDR3 is built from 15 residues. The whole variable domain, remainder taken from reference TRBV5-1 and TRBJ1-6, is KAGVTQTPRYLIKTRGQQVTLSCSPISGHRSVSWYQQTPGQGLQFLFEYFSETQRNKGNFPGRFSGRQFSNSRSEMNVSTLELGDSALYLCASSTRDTNNSPLHFGNGTRLTVT.

This clone showed up just once. The CDR3 nucleotides are TGTGCCAGCAGTGAAAACCGACAAGAGACCCAGTACTTC. Amino acid sequence: CASSENRQETQYF. The chain couples TRBV2 to TRBJ2-7, with D unclear. Near its end, the DNA agrees better with TRBJ2-5, so the J call may be wrong. The CDR3 length is 13 residues. Germline lookup yields CDR1 SNHLY and CDR2 FYNNEI.

The chain uses TRBV4-1 and TRBJ1-2; D is perhaps TRBD1 (5 bases). The ends were cut back, 2 bases at V and 4 bases at J, with 17 bases in the middle. This CDR3 region has 16 residues. Germline V gene sequence: CDR1 MGHRA, CDR2 YSYEKL. DNA of the CDR3: TGCGCCAGCAGCCAACGTTTGGCGGGGGGGTTCTATGGCTACACCTTC. Translation gives CASSQRLAGGFYGYTF.